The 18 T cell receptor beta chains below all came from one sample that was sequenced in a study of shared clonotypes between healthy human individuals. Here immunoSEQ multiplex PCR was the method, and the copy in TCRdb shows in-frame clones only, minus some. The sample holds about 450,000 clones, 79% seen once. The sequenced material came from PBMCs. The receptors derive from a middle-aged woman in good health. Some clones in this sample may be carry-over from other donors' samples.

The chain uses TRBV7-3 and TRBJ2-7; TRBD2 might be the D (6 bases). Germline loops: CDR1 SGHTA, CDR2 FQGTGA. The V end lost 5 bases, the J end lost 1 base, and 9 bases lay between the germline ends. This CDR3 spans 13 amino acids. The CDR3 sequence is CASSRGLSYEQYF. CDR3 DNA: TGTGCCAGCAGCCGGGGACTTTCCTACGAGCAGTACTTC. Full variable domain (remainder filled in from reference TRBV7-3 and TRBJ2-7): GAGVSQTPSNKVTEKGKYVELRCDPISGHTALYWYRQSLGQGPEFLIYFQGTGAADDSGLPNDRFFAVRPEGSVSTLKIQRTERGDSAVYLCASSRGLSYEQYFGPGTRLTVT.

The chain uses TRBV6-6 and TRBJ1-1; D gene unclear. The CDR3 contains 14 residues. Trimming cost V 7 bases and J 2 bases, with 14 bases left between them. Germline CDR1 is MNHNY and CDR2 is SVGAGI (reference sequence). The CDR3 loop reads CASIPPGVNTEAFF. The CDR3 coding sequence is TGTGCCAGCATCCCCCCTGGCGTCAACACTGAAGCTTTCTTT.

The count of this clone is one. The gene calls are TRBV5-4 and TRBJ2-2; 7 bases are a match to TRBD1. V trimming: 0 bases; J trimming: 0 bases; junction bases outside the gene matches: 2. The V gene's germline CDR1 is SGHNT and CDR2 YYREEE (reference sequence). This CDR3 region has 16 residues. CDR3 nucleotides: TGTGCCAGCAGCTTGGCCGGACAGGCGAACACCGGGGAGCTGTTTTTT. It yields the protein CASSLAGQANTGELFF. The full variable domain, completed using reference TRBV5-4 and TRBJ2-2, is ETGVTQSPTHLIKTRGQQVTLRCSSQSGHNTVSWYQQALGQGPQFIFQYYREEENGRGNFPPRFSGLQFPNYSSELNVNALELDDSALYLCASSLAGQANTGELFFGEGSRLTVL.

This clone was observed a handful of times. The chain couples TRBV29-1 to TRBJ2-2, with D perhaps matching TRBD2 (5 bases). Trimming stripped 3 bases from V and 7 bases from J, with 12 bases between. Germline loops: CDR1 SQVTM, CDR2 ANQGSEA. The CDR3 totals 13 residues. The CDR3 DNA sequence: TGCAGCGTTGACCAGTCCGGAGGCGGGGAGCTGTTTTTT. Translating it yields CSVDQSGGGELFF.

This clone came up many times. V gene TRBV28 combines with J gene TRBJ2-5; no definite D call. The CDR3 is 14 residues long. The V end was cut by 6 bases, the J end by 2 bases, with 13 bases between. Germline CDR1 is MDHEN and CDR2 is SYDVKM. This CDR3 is CASSSNLGQETQYF. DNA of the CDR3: TGTGCCAGCAGCTCTAATTTAGGACAAGAGACCCAGTACTTC. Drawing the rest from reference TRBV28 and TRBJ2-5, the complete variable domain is DVKVTQSSRYLVKRTGEKVFLECVQDMDHENMFWYRQDPGLGLRLIYFSYDVKMKEKGDIPEGYSVSREKKERFSLILESASTNQTSMYLCASSSNLGQETQYFGPGTRLLVL.

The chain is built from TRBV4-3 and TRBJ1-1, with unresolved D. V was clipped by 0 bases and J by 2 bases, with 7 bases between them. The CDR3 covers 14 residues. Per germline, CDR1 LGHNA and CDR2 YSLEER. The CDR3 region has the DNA TGCGCCAGCAGCCAAGAGAGCTATAACACTGAAGCTTTCTTT. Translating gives CASSQESYNTEAFF.

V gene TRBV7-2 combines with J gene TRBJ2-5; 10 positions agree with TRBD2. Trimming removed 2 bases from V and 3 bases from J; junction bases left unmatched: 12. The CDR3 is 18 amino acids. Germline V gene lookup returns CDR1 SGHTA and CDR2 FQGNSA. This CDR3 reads CASSLRLAGGGKEETQYF. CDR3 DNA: TGTGCCAGCAGCTTAAGATTAGCGGGGGGAGGAAAGGAAGAGACCCAGTACTTC.

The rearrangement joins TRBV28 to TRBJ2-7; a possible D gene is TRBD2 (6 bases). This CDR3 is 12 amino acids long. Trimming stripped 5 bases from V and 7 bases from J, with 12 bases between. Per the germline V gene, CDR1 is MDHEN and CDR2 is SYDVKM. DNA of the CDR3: TGTGCCAGCAGTCTCGGGACTCCGGAGCAGTACTTC. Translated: CASSLGTPEQYF.

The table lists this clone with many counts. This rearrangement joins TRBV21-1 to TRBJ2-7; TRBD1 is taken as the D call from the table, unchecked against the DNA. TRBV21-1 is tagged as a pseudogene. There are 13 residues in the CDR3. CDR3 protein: CASSTQGPDEQYF. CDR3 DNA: TGTGCCAGCAGCACACAGGGTCCCGACGAGCAGTACTTC.

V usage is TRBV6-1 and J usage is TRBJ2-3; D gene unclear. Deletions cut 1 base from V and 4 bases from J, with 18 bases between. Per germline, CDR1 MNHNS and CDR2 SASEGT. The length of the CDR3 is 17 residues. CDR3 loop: CASSEGTDWRGPDTQYF. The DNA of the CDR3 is TGTGCCAGCAGTGAAGGGACCGATTGGAGAGGTCCAGATACGCAGTATTTT.

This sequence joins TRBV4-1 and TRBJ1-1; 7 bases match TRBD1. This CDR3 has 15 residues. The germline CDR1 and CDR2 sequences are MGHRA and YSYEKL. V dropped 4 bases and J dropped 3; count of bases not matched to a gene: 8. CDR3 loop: CASSRTTGKYTEAFF. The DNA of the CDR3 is TGCGCCAGCAGCCGAACGACAGGGAAGTACACTGAAGCTTTCTTT.

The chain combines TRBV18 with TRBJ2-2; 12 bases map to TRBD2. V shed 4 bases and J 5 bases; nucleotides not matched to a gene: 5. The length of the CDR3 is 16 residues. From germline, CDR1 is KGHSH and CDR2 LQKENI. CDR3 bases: TGTGCCAGCTCACAAGGACTAGCGGGGTTAACCGGGGAGCTGTTTTTT. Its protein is CASSQGLAGLTGELFF.

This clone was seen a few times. CDR3 coding DNA: TGTGCCAGCAGCTTAGAAGCGGGAGTCTTGTACGAGCAGTACTTC. This codes for CASSLEAGVLYEQYF. The chain uses TRBV11-2 and TRBJ2-7, with TRBD2 matching over 8 bases. J was trimmed by 4 bases and V by 0 bases; bases with no gene match: 5. The CDR3 is 15 residues long. Germline loops: CDR1 SGHAT, CDR2 FQNNGV.

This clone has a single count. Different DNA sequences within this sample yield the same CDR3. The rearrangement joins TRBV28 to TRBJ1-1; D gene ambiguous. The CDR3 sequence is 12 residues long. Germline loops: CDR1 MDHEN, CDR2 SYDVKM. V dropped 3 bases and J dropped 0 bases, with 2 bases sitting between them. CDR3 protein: CASSLMNTEAFF. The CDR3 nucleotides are TGTGCCAGCAGTTTGATGAACACTGAAGCTTTCTTT.

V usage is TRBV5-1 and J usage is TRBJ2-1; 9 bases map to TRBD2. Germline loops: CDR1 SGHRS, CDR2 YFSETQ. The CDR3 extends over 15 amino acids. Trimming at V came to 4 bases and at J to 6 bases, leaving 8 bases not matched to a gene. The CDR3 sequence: CASSPGTSPLNEQFF. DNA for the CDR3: TGCGCCAGCAGCCCGGGGACTAGCCCCCTCAATGAGCAGTTCTTC.

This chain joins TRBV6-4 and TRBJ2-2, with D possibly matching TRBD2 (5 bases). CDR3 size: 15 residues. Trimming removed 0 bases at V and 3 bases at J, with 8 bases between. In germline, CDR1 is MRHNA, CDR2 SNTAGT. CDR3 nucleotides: TGTGCCAGCAGTGACTCCGAGGGCTACACCGGGGAGCTGTTTTTT. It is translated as CASSDSEGYTGELFF.

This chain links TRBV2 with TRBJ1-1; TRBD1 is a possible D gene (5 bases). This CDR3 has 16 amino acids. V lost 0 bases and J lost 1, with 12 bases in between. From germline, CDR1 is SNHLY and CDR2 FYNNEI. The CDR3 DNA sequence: TGTGCCAGCAGTGAAGCGCGGGCGAGGGGGAACACTGAAGCTTTCTTT. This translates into CASSEARARGNTEAFF. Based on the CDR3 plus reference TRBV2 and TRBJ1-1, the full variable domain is EPEVTQTPSHQVTQMGQEVILRCVPISNHLYFYWYRQILGQKVEFLVSFYNNEISEKSEIFDDQFSVERPDGSNFTLKIRSTKLEDSAMYFCASSEARARGNTEAFFGQGTRLTVV.

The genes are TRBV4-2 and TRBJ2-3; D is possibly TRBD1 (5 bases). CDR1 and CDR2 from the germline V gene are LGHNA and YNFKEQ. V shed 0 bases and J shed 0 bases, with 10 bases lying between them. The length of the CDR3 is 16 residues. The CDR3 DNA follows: TGTGCCAGCAGCCAAGAGAAGGGGTTAAGCACAGATACGCAGTATTTT. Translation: CASSQEKGLSTDTQYF.